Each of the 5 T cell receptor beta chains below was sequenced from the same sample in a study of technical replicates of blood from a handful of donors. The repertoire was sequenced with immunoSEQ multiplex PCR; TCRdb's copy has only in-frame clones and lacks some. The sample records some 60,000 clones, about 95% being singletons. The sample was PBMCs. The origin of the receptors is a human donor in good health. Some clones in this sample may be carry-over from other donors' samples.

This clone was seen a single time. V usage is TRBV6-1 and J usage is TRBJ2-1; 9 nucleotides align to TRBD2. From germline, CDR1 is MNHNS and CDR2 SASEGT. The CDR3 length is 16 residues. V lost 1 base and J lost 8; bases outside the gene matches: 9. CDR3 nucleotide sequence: TGTGCCAGCAGTGAAGGTCGGAATAGCGGGGGCTATGAGCAGTTCTTC. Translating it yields CASSEGRNSGGYEQFF.

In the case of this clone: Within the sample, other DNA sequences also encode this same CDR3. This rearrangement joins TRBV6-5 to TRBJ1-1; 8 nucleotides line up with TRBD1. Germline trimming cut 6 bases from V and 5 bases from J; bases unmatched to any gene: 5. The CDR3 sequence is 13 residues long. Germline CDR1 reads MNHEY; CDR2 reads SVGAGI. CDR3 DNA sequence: TGTGCCAGCAGCCAGGGGGCGGGGACTGAAGCTTTCTTT. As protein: CASSQGAGTEAFF.

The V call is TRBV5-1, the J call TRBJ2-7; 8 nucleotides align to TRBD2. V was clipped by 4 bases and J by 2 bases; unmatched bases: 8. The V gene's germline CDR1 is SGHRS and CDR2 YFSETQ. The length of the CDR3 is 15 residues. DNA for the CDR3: TGCGCCAGCAGCCCGGGAACTAGCGGTACCTACGAGCAGTACTTC. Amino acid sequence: CASSPGTSGTYEQYF.

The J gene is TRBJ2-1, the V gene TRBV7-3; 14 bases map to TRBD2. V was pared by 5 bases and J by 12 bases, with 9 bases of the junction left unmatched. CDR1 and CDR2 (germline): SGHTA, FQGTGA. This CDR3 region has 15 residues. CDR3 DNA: TGTGCCAGCAGCCCAGGGACTAGCGGGAGTTCGGGGCAGTTCTTC. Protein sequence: CASSPGTSGSSGQFF.

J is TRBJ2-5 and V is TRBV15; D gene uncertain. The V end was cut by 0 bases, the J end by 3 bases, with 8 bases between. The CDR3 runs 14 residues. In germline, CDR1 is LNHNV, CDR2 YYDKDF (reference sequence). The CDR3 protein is CATSRDRQKETQYF. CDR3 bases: TGTGCCACCAGCAGAGATCGTCAGAAAGAGACCCAGTACTTC. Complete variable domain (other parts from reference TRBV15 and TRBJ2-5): DAMVIQNPRYQVTQFGKPVTLSCSQTLNHNVMYWYQQKSSQAPKLLFHYYDKDFNNEADTPDNFQSRRPNTSFCFLDIRSPGLGDTAMYLCATSRDRQKETQYFGPGTRLLVL.